This T cell receptor (beta chain) was obtained from a study of T-cell memory formation after mild COVID-19. Study observations and caveats: SARS-CoV-2 specificity was not confirmed for second-wave clones peaking on day 37. Contracting clones localized mainly to CM and EM when CD4+ and mainly to EMRA when CD8+. Among clones contracting day 15 to 85, CD4/CD8 was balanced, whereas later expanders leaned CD4+.

Constant-segment primers and 5'RACE yielded cDNA libraries for TCR alpha and TCR beta, each carrying sample barcodes and UMIs. In TCRdb, the 5' RACE reads were re-called with MiXCR into one record per CDR3 protein. The sample has hundreds of thousands of distinct CDR3 sequences, 15% to 20% seen once; the top ten hold roughly 8%. This clonotype was seen a few times. Its cognate antigen is unknown. The sequence came from an adult woman who had mild COVID-19 (a few samples of this study predate the infection). Cell type and time point are not known. The sample comprised PBMCs or a T cell subset sorted from them (not recorded which).

The CDR3, as DNA: TGTGCCAGCTCGGGTGCGATGAGGGGCAATCAGCCCCAGCATTTT. Its protein product is CASSGAMRGNQPQHF. This chain links TRBV12-3 or TRBV12-4 with TRBJ1-5; D remains unclear. The CDR3 loop spans 15 amino acids. V dropped 8 bases and J dropped 2 bases, with 16 bases sitting between them.